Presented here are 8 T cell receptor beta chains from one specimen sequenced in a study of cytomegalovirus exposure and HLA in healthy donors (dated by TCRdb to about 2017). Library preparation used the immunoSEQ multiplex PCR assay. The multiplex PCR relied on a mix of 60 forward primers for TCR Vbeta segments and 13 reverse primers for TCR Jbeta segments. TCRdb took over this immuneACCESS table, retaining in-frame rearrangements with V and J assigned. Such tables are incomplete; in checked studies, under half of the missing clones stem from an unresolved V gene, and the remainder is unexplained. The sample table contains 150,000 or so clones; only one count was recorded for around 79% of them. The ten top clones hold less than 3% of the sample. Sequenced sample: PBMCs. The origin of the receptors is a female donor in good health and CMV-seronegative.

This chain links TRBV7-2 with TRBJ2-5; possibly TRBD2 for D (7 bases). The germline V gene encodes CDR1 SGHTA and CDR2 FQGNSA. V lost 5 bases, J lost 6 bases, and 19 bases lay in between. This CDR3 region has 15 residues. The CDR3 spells CASSLGGPERKTQYF. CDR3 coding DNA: TGTGCCAGCAGCCTCGGGGGGCCGGAGAGAAAGACCCAGTACTTC.

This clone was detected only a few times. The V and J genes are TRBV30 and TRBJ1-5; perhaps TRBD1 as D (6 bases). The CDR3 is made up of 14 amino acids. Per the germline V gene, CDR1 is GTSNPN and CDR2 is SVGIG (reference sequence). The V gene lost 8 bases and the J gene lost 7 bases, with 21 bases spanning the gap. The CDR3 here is CAGGRQGMGQPQHF. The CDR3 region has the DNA TGTGCCGGAGGCAGGCAGGGGATGGGGCAGCCCCAGCATTTT.

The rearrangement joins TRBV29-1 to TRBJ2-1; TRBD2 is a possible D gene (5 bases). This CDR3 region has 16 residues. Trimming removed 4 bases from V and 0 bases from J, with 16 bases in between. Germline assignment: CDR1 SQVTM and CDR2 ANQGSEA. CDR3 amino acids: CSVVGGLASSYNEQFF. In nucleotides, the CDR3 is TGCAGCGTTGTAGGCGGGTTGGCCAGCTCCTACAATGAGCAGTTCTTC.

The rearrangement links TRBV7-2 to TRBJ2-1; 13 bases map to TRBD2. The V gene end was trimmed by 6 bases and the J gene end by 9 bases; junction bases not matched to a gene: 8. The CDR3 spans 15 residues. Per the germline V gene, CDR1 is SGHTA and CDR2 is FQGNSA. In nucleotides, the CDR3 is TGTGCCAGCAGAATTGGACTAGCGGGAGTGGGTGAGCAGTTCTTC. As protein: CASRIGLAGVGEQFF.

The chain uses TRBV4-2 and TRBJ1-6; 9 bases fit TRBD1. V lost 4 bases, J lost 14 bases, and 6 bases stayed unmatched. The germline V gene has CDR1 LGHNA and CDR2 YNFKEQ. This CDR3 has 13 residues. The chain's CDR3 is CASSPGQGETLHF. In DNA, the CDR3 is TGTGCCAGCAGCCCGGGACAGGGTGAGACCCTCCACTTT.

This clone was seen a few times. In DNA form, the CDR3 reads TGTGCCAGCAGTTACTCGAGGGGGCACGGGGGAGCTTTCTTT. Translation gives CASSYSRGHGGAFF. The chain joins TRBV6-6 to TRBJ1-1, with 7 bases identical to TRBD1. Per the germline V gene, CDR1 is MNHNY and CDR2 is SVGAGI (reference sequence). V lost 0 bases and J lost 10; bases outside the gene matches: 8. There are 14 residues in the CDR3.

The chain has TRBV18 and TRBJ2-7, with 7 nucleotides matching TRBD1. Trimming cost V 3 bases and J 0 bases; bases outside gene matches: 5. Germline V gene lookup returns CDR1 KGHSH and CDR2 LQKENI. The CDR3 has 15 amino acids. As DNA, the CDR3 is TGTGCCAGCTCACCCAACCGGGACAGCTCCTACGAGCAGTACTTC. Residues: CASSPNRDSSYEQYF. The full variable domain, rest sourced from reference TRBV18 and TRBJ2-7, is NAGVMQNPRHLVRRRGQEARLRCSPMKGHSHVYWYRQLPEEGLKFMVYLQKENIIDESGMPKERFSAEFPKEGPSILRIQQVVRGDSAAYFCASSPNRDSSYEQYFGPGTRLTVT.

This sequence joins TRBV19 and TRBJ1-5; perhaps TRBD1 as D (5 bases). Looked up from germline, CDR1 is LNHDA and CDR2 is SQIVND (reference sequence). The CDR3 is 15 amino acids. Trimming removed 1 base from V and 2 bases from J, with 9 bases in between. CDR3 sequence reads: CASSIARVGNQPQHF. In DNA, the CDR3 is TGTGCCAGTAGTATAGCCAGGGTAGGCAATCAGCCCCAGCATTTT.